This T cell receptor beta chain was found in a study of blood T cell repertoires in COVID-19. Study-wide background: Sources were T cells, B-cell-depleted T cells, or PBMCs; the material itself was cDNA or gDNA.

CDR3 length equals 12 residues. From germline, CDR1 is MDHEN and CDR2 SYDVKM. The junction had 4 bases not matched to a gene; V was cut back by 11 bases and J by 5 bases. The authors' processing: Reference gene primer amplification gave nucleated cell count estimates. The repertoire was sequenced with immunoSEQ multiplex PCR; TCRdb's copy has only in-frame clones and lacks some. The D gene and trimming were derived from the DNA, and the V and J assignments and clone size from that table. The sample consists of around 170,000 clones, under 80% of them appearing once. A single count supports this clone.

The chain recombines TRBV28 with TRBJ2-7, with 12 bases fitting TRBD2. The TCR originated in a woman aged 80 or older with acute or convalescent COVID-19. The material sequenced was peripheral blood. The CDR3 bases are TGTGCCGCTGGACTAGCGGGACACGAGCAGTACTTC. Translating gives CAAGLAGHEQYF.